Below, 13 T cell receptor beta chains from the same sample are listed, as sequenced in a study of human T cells and chemical hapten exposure. Time point defined: patch test 3, about 24 weeks after DPC sensitization. Stated treatment: therapeutic diphenylcyclopropenone sensitization with weekly scalp DPC. TCRdb reprocessed the RACE reads via MiXCR and lists one record per CDR3 protein. The data show around 130,000 distinct CDR3 sequences, 10% to 12% seen once. Sequencing was performed on whole blood, taken in connection with sensitization to the hapten diphenylcyclopropenone (DPC). Receptor source: a woman aged 50 to 60 with alopecia areata. Some clones in this sample may be carry-over from other donors' samples.

This clonotype was counted a few times. The gene calls are TRBV12-3 or TRBV12-4 and TRBJ1-6, with 8 bases fitting TRBD1. The CDR3 has 15 amino acids. V was pared by 2 bases and J by 7 bases, with 4 bases of the junction left unmatched. The CDR3 here is CASSLQGALNSPLHF. The CDR3 DNA reads as TGTGCCAGCAGTTTACAGGGGGCCCTCAATTCACCCCTCCACTTT.

The V gene is TRBV24-1, the J gene TRBJ1-2, with TRBD1 identical over 8 bases. This CDR3 is built from 13 residues. Losses at the gene ends were 4 bases for V and 6 bases for J; bases not matched to a gene: 3. CDR1 and CDR2 (germline): KGHDR, SFDVKD. The CDR3 DNA reads TGTGCCACCAGTGAAGGACAGGGACATGGCTACACCTTC. Its translation: CATSEGQGHGYTF.

V is TRBV5-1 and J is TRBJ2-6, with 10 positions matching TRBD1. The V and J ends lost 0 bases and 4 bases, in that order; junction bases with no gene match: 4. Germline CDR1 is SGHRS and CDR2 is YFSETQ. CDR3 length: 17 residues. The CDR3 sequence is CASSLGQGAGGANVLTF. CDR3 coding DNA: TGCGCCAGCAGCTTGGGACAGGGGGCAGGGGGGGCCAACGTCCTGACTTTC.

This clonotype was counted only a few times. This sequence joins TRBV28 and TRBJ2-2; TRBD2 aligns across 8 bases. The CDR3 is 15 amino acids. Germline V gene sequence: CDR1 MDHEN, CDR2 SYDVKM. J was trimmed by 1 base and V by 4 bases; bases with no gene match: 2. CDR3 in amino acids: CASSSSGWNTGELFF. CDR3 DNA sequence: TGTGCCAGCAGTTCTAGCGGGTGGAACACCGGGGAGCTGTTTTTT.

This clonotype was counted a few times. The gene calls are TRBV5-1 and TRBJ2-1; 9 bases map to TRBD2. The V gene end was trimmed by 4 bases and the J gene end by 2 bases; junction bases not matched to a gene: 7. The CDR3 is made up of 16 amino acids. In germline, CDR1 is SGHRS, CDR2 YFSETQ. CDR3 bases: TGCGCCAGCAGCCCAATGGCGGGGGGGCCCTACAATGAGCAGTTCTTC. As protein: CASSPMAGGPYNEQFF.

The chain links TRBV12-3 or TRBV12-4 to TRBJ2-3, with 7 bases matching TRBD2. The CDR3 runs to 15 residues. The trim removed 1 base at V and 5 bases at J, leaving 6 bases unmatched. In DNA form, the CDR3 reads TGTGCCAGCAGTTTAGGCCGAGCGGGACGAGATACGCAGTATTTT. This translates into CASSLGRAGRDTQYF.

This clonotype was observed many times. V usage is TRBV10-3 and J usage is TRBJ2-6; either TRBD1 or TRBD2 may fit D (5 bases each). Germline-derived CDR1 and CDR2 are ENHRY and SYGVKD. The V end was cut by 2 bases, the J end by 0 bases, with 5 bases between. This CDR3 is built from 15 residues. In nucleotides, the CDR3 is TGTGCCATCAGTGAGGGGGGCTCTGGGGCCAACGTCCTGACTTTC. Translating it yields CAISEGGSGANVLTF.

This clonotype has more than one count but fewer than ten. This chain links TRBV6-2 or TRBV6-3 with TRBJ2-7; D gene uncertain. CDR3 size: 13 residues. The ends were cut back, 2 bases at V and 0 bases at J, with 5 bases in the middle. The germline V gene has CDR1 MNHEY and CDR2 SVGEGT. CDR3 bases: TGTGCCAGCAGTTACAGCCACTCCTACGAGCAGTACTTC. Residues: CASSYSHSYEQYF.

With regard to this clonotype: One base away lies a much larger clone, so this may be a sequencing read error. This rearrangement joins TRBV7-6 to TRBJ2-3; 9 bases are a match to TRBD2. The CDR3 is 14 amino acids. Trimming took 5 bases from V and 4 from J; bases not matched to a gene: 4. Germline CDR1 is SGHVS and CDR2 is FNYEAQ. The CDR3 protein is CASSGAGGADTQYF. Here the CDR3 DNA reads TGTGCCAGCAGCGGAGCGGGGGGCGCAGATACGCAGTATTTT. Together with reference TRBV7-6 and TRBJ2-3, the CDR3 gives the full variable domain: GAGVSQSPRYKVTKRGQDVALRCDPISGHVSLYWYRQALGQGPEFLTYFNYEAQQDKSGLPNDRFSAERPEGSISTLTIQRTEQRDSAMYRCASSGAGGADTQYFGPGTRLTVL.

This clonotype turned up a few times. CDR3 DNA: TGTGCCAGCAGCTTGGGTGACAGGACGGCTAATGAAAAACTGTTTTTT. This encodes CASSLGDRTANEKLFF. V gene TRBV7-9 combines with J gene TRBJ1-4; possible D gene TRBD1, 6 bases. Germline V gene sequence: CDR1 SEHNR, CDR2 FQNEAQ (reference sequence). The CDR3 is made up of 16 amino acids. Trimming removed 3 bases from V and 3 bases from J, with 14 bases in between.

In its sample, this clonotype was seen many times. The DNA of the CDR3 is TGTGCCAGCTCACCCACCCACAGGGGGGACACTGAAGCTTTCTTT. This encodes CASSPTHRGDTEAFF. This rearrangement joins TRBV18 to TRBJ1-1; 8 bases align to TRBD1. With 3 bases clipped from V and 3 bases from J, the junction kept 6 bases outside the gene matches. The germline gives CDR1 KGHSH, CDR2 LQKENI. The CDR3 spans 15 residues. The full variable domain, its missing parts supplied by reference TRBV18 and TRBJ1-1, is NAGVMQNPRHLVRRRGQEARLRCSPMKGHSHVYWYRQLPEEGLKFMVYLQKENIIDESGMPKERFSAEFPKEGPSILRIQQVVRGDSAAYFCASSPTHRGDTEAFFGQGTRLTVV.

This clonotype was detected a few times. The chain links TRBV3-1 to TRBJ1-2, with D possibly TRBD1 on 5 matching bases. CDR1 and CDR2 from the germline V gene are LGHDT and YNNKEL (reference sequence). The CDR3 is 13 residues long. Trimming shortened V by 3 bases and J by 5 bases, and 10 bases separated the two germline ends. In nucleotides, the CDR3 is TGTGCCAGCAGCCACGGGGACTCTTATGGCTACACCTTC. Its protein is CASSHGDSYGYTF.

This clonotype has just a few counts. CDR3 sequence reads: CSAKLVDRSGFADGYTF. CDR3 coding DNA: TGCAGTGCAAAGTTAGTGGACAGATCTGGGTTCGCTGATGGCTACACCTTC. The chain recombines TRBV20-1 with TRBJ1-2; maybe TRBD1 (6 bases). The CDR3 consists of 17 residues. Looked up from germline, CDR1 is DFQATT and CDR2 is SNEGSKA (reference sequence). The V end lost 6 bases, the J end lost 6 bases, and 29 bases lay between the germline ends.